The 19 T cell receptor beta chains in this list originate from one sample, sequenced in a study of T-cell memory formation after mild COVID-19. MiXCR was run by TCRdb on the 5' RACE reads, yielding one entry per CDR3 protein. The sample lists around 530,000 distinct CDR3 sequences, roughly 22% seen once, with approximately 8.4% in the top ten. Material for sequencing was PBMCs or a T cell subset sorted from them (not recorded which). All receptors come from an adult woman who had mild COVID-19 (a few samples of this study predate the infection). Cell type and time point are not known.

This clonotype has only a few counts. The genes are TRBV12-3 or TRBV12-4 and TRBJ1-1; the D is unclear. The CDR3 has 13 amino acids. Trimming took off 3 bases at V and 3 bases at J, with 8 bases between the two ends. The chain's CDR3 is CASSLNSYTEAFF. The DNA for the CDR3 is TGTGCCAGCAGTTTGAACTCATACACTGAAGCTTTCTTT.

In regard to this clonotype: A much bigger clone sits one base away, suggesting this may be a read error. The chain has TRBV12-3 or TRBV12-4 and TRBJ2-5; tentatively, D is TRBD2 (6 bases). The CDR3 is 14 residues long. Trimming took 2 bases from V and 4 from J, leaving 11 bases between them. Written as DNA, the CDR3 is TGTGCCAGCAGTTTATCGGGAGTTGGAGAGACCCAGTACTTC. It codes for CASSLSGVGETQYF.

This clonotype appeared a few times. This chain connects TRBV10-3 to TRBJ2-2, with TRBD1 matching over 9 bases. The ends lost 9 bases at V and 4 bases at J; junction bases unmatched: 6. This CDR3 contains 14 residues. The germline V gene has CDR1 ENHRY and CDR2 SYGVKD. CDR3 nucleotide sequence: TGTGCCATTCCCCGGGACAGGGTCACCGGGGAGCTGTTTTTT. Amino acids: CAIPRDRVTGELFF.

This clonotype showed up just once. The rearrangement links TRBV5-1 to TRBJ2-3; 9 bases are shared with TRBD2. The V gene's germline CDR1 is SGHRS and CDR2 YFSETQ. Trimming removed 0 bases from V and 0 bases from J; junction bases left unmatched: 5. This CDR3 has 17 residues. CDR3 region: CASSLASSGASTDTQYF. In DNA form, the CDR3 reads TGCGCCAGCAGCTTGGCGTCTAGCGGGGCTAGCACAGATACGCAGTATTTT.

This clonotype was counted between two and nine times. This chain links TRBV25-1 with TRBJ2-6; TRBD1 agrees at 12 bases. Trimming took 3 bases from V and 0 from J; bases not matched to a gene: 3. CDR1 and CDR2 (germline): MGHDK, SYGVNS. This CDR3 is 18 amino acids long. The CDR3 region has the DNA TGTGCCAGCAGTGATCGGGGACAGGGGGCCTCTGGGGCCAACGTCCTGACTTTC. It translates to CASSDRGQGASGANVLTF.

This clonotype was found a few times. The chain is built from TRBV6-5 and TRBJ2-7; D is uncertain. This CDR3 is built from 13 residues. The V gene's germline CDR1 is MNHEY and CDR2 SVGAGI. V shed 2 bases and J shed 3 bases, with 8 bases lying between them. This CDR3 reads CASSYGVSYEQYF. In DNA form, the CDR3 reads TGTGCCAGCAGTTACGGAGTCAGCTACGAGCAGTACTTC.

J is TRBJ2-1 and V is TRBV12-3 or TRBV12-4, with a tentative D call TRBD1 (6 bases). Trimming removed 2 bases at V and 12 bases at J, with 20 bases between. CDR3 length: 15 residues. CDR3 in amino acids: CASSLYGTSPGAQFF. CDR3 bases: TGTGCCAGCAGTTTATATGGGACATCCCCCGGGGCGCAGTTCTTC.

J is TRBJ2-7 and V is TRBV2; 7 bases are a match to TRBD2. The CDR3 has 15 amino acids. The trim removed 3 bases at V and 3 bases at J, leaving 8 bases unmatched. Germline assignment: CDR1 SNHLY and CDR2 FYNNEI. CDR3 sequence reads: CASSERPGLDYEQYF. The CDR3 region has the DNA TGTGCCAGCAGTGAGCGACCCGGACTAGACTACGAGCAGTACTTC.

V usage is TRBV18 and J usage is TRBJ2-1, with TRBD1 matching 7 bases. Trimming at V came to 4 bases and at J to 2 bases, leaving 8 bases not matched to a gene. This CDR3 region has 16 residues. Germline V gives CDR1 KGHSH, CDR2 LQKENI. Written as DNA, the CDR3 is TGTGCCAGCTCACTACGACAGGGTCAGACCTACAATGAGCAGTTCTTC. This gives the protein CASSLRQGQTYNEQFF.

A few counts support this clonotype. The V and J genes are TRBV27 and TRBJ2-1; a weak D match, TRBD2 (5 bases). CDR3 length: 15 amino acids. CDR1 and CDR2 from the germline V gene are MNHEY and SMNVEV (reference sequence). The ends were cut back, 5 bases at V and 5 bases at J, with 16 bases in the middle. Here the CDR3 reads CASSPGSVPNNEQFF. In nucleotides, the CDR3 is TGTGCCAGCAGTCCGGGGAGCGTACCCAACAATGAGCAGTTCTTC.

This clonotype was seen many times. The rearrangement joins TRBV29-1 to TRBJ2-7; the match to TRBD1 covers 8 bases. This CDR3 is built from 15 residues. CDR1 is SQVTM, CDR2 ANQGSEA, per germline. V was pared by 5 bases and J by 1 base, with 10 bases of the junction left unmatched. CDR3 DNA sequence: TGCAGCGTTAGTCGTCTCACAGGGGGGTCCTACGAGCAGTACTTC. It specifies CSVSRLTGGSYEQYF.

This clonotype showed up just a few times. The chain joins TRBV5-1 to TRBJ2-5; D call uncertain. Germline values: CDR1 SGHRS, CDR2 YFSETQ. The CDR3 extends over 14 amino acids. The germline V and J ends were trimmed by 4 bases and 1 base, with 11 bases remaining between them. Written as DNA, the CDR3 is TGCGCCAGCAGCCCAAGGAATTCCCAAGAGACCCAGTACTTC. Its protein product is CASSPRNSQETQYF.

This chain links TRBV20-1 with TRBJ2-4; 7 bases fit TRBD2. This CDR3 region has 12 residues. CDR1 is DFQATT, CDR2 SNEGSKA, per germline (reference sequence). V shed 6 bases, J shed 11 bases, and the junction held 10 bases outside the gene matches. The CDR3 protein is CSAPTPGRVQYF. CDR3 bases: TGCAGTGCCCCTACCCCAGGGAGGGTTCAGTACTTC.

The chain employs TRBV5-1 and TRBJ1-2; 11 bases match TRBD1. This CDR3 comprises 15 residues. The germline gives CDR1 SGHRS, CDR2 YFSETQ. V trimming: 4 bases; J trimming: 3 bases; junction bases outside the gene matches: 5. CDR3 nucleotide sequence: TGCGCCAGCAGCCACGGGACAGGGGGGTACTATGGCTACACCTTC. Its translation is CASSHGTGGYYGYTF.

The V call is TRBV20-1, the J call TRBJ2-1, with 10 positions matching TRBD2. V shed 0 bases and J 6 bases; nucleotides not matched to a gene: 17. Germline V gives CDR1 DFQATT, CDR2 SNEGSKA (reference sequence). The CDR3 totals 19 residues. CDR3 in DNA: TGCAGTGCTAGAGAATACTCGGCTAGCGGGAGAGGGGGAGGCAATGAGCAGTTCTTC. This gives the protein CSAREYSASGRGGGNEQFF.

This clonotype came up a few times. This chain uses TRBV6-5 with TRBJ2-1, with 11 bases matching TRBD2. In germline, CDR1 is MNHEY, CDR2 SVGAGI. J gave up 9 bases and V 0 bases, and 13 bases lay outside the gene matches. The CDR3 totals 18 residues. CDR3 DNA sequence: TGTGCCAGCAGTTACTCGGGATTTCCGGGACTAGCGGCAGCTGAGCAGTTCTTC. As protein: CASSYSGFPGLAAAEQFF.

The chain links TRBV5-1 to TRBJ1-3; D unclear. Trimming took 1 base from V and 2 from J, leaving 7 bases between them. From germline, CDR1 is SGHRS and CDR2 YFSETQ. The CDR3 extends over 14 amino acids. The CDR3 nucleotides are TGCGCCAGCAGCTTGAAAGCAACTGGAAACACCATATATTTT. Translating gives CASSLKATGNTIYF.

This clonotype was picked up a small number of times. The chain is built from TRBV5-6 and TRBJ2-4; 7 nucleotides agree with TRBD2. Germline V gene data show CDR1 as SGHDT and CDR2 as YYEEEE. J gave up 3 bases and V 2 bases, and 2 bases lay outside the gene matches. This CDR3 is built from 14 residues. Here the CDR3 reads CASSFLAVKNIQYF. In nucleotides, the CDR3 is TGTGCCAGCAGCTTCCTAGCGGTCAAAAACATTCAGTACTTC. The full variable domain, completed using reference TRBV5-6 and TRBJ2-4, is DAGVTQSPTHLIKTRGQQVTLRCSPKSGHDTVSWYQQALGQGPQFIFQYYEEEERQRGNFPDRFSGHQFPNYSSELNVNALLLGDSALYLCASSFLAVKNIQYFGAGTRLSVL.

This clonotype was seen only a few times. The rearrangement joins TRBV6-2 or TRBV6-3 to TRBJ2-1, with D hard to call. CDR1 MNHEY and CDR2 SVGEGT come from the germline V gene. V lost 2 bases and J lost 1, with 9 bases in between. This CDR3 contains 15 residues. The CDR3 sequence: CASSYGSLSYNEQFF. DNA for the CDR3: TGTGCCAGCAGTTACGGGTCCCTTTCCTACAATGAGCAGTTCTTC.